A single TCR beta chain is shown here with its context. Sequencing used immunoSEQ multiplex PCR; TCRdb keeps in-frame clones, though not all of them. The sample records 55,000 to 75,000 clones, around nine tenths being singletons. Germline V lookup: CDR1 SGHTA, CDR2 FQGTGA. The V and J ends lost 5 bases and 6 bases, in that order; junction bases with no gene match: 5. There are 15 residues in the CDR3. The record originates from a study of blood T cell repertoires in COVID-19. The gene calls are TRBV7-3 and TRBJ2-1, with 12 bases lining up with TRBD2. The sequence derives from a man aged 55 to 70 with acute or convalescent COVID-19. The specimen sequenced was peripheral blood. The CDR3 nucleotides read TGTGCCAGCAGCCTGAGACTAGCGGGGGTCAATGAGCAGTTCTTC. Translating gives CASSLRLAGVNEQFF. Looking up the rest from reference TRBV7-3 and TRBJ2-1 gives the full variable domain: GAGVSQTPSNKVTEKGKYVELRCDPISGHTALYWYRQSLGQGPEFLIYFQGTGAADDSGLPNDRFFAVRPEGSVSTLKIQRTERGDSAVYLCASSLRLAGVNEQFFGPGTRLTVL.